What follows describes a single T cell receptor beta chain. This CDR3 has 15 amino acids. Trimming removed 4 bases at V and 2 bases at J, with 14 bases between. Germline CDR1 reads SNHLY; CDR2 reads FYNNEI. The PCR ran on 60 Vbeta and 13 Jbeta primers. Repertoires were generated with immunoSEQ multiplex PCR, while TCRdb's copy carries only in-frame clones and drops some. The table records 140,000 to 150,000 clones, roughly 75% of them present only once. This specimen belongs to a study of cytomegalovirus exposure and HLA in healthy donors. The sample taken for sequencing was PBMCs. The rearrangement joins TRBV2 to TRBJ1-1; possible D gene TRBD1, 6 bases. The receptor was isolated from a female donor in good health and CMV-seronegative. The CDR3 DNA reads TGTGCCAGCAGTGCGGTAAGGACAGTTAACACTGAAGCTTTCTTT. This translates into CASSAVRTVNTEAFF.